These 32 T cell receptor beta chains were all obtained from the same sample, sequenced in a study of chemoradiotherapy in HPV16-positive cancers. Only in-frame clones appear in the TCRdb table, and some are missing; sequencing was by immunoSEQ multiplex PCR. The repertoire includes roughly 14,000 clones, roughly nine tenths of them detected once, and around 4% sits in the top ten. The sequenced sample was tumor tissue, obtained from a patient who underwent chemoradiotherapy. The source is a human donor with HPV-associated anogenital cancer.

V is TRBV7-9 and J is TRBJ2-3; 7 positions agree with TRBD2. Looked up from germline, CDR1 is SEHNR and CDR2 is FQNEAQ (reference sequence). The ends lost 2 bases at V and 5 bases at J; junction bases unmatched: 4. This CDR3 contains 14 residues. The CDR3 coding sequence is TGTGCCAGCAGCTTACGAGGGAGGGGAGATACGCAGTATTTT. Protein: CASSLRGRGDTQYF. The full variable domain, its missing parts supplied by reference TRBV7-9 and TRBJ2-3, is DTGVSQNPRHKITKRGQNVTFRCDPISEHNRLYWYRQTLGQGPEFLTYFQNEAQLEKSRLLSDRFSAERPKGSFSTLEIQRTEQGDSAMYLCASSLRGRGDTQYFGPGTRLTVL.

The CDR3 region is CASSSRQVLTEAFF. CDR3 in DNA: TGTGCCAGCAGCTCCAGACAGGTTTTGACTGAAGCTTTCTTT. This chain links TRBV7-9 with TRBJ1-1, with a tentative D call TRBD1 (6 bases). This CDR3 has 14 residues. Between the trimmed V and J ends, which lost 4 bases and 5 bases, there was a span of 14 bases. Germline CDR1 SEHNR, CDR2 FQNEAQ (reference sequence).

The chain joins TRBV9 to TRBJ2-2; 8 nucleotides align to TRBD2. This CDR3 spans 15 amino acids. V dropped 0 bases and J dropped 4; count of bases not matched to a gene: 2. The V gene's germline CDR1 is SGDLS and CDR2 YYNGEE. DNA for the CDR3: TGTGCCAGCAGCGTAGGGACTAGCAGCACCGGGGAGCTGTTTTTT. It specifies CASSVGTSSTGELFF.

This chain links TRBV10-3 with TRBJ2-1; 13 bases fit TRBD2. The CDR3 is made up of 16 amino acids. Germline V gives CDR1 ENHRY, CDR2 SYGVKD. V lost 3 bases, J lost 10 bases, and 9 bases stayed unmatched. The DNA for the CDR3 is TGTGCCATCAGTGACCGGACTAGCGGGGGACCAGGGGAGCAGTTCTTC. Translated: CAISDRTSGGPGEQFF.

The CDR3 loop is CASPANIRTDTQYF. The CDR3 DNA is TGTGCCAGCCCGGCCAATATCCGCACAGATACGCAGTATTTT. The V and J genes are TRBV6-1 and TRBJ2-3; D unresolved. The V gene's germline CDR1 is MNHNS and CDR2 SASEGT. The CDR3 consists of 14 residues. The V end lost 8 bases, the J end lost 1 base, and 13 bases lay between the germline ends.

The chain links TRBV11-3 to TRBJ1-4, with unresolved D. The CDR3 consists of 15 residues. Germline assignment: CDR1 SGHNT and CDR2 YENEEA. V lost 5 bases, J lost 6 bases, and 16 bases lay in between. The CDR3 here is CASSLSATVDEKLFF. The CDR3 DNA reads TGTGCCAGCAGCCTGAGTGCGACGGTAGATGAAAAACTGTTTTTT.

Here the CDR3 DNA reads TGCGCCAGCAGCCAAGAAACGGGCGTTGGATATGGCTACACCTTC. Translated, it gives CASSQETGVGYGYTF. V is TRBV4-1 and J is TRBJ1-2, with D unresolved. Germline V lookup: CDR1 MGHRA, CDR2 YSYEKL. V was cut by 0 bases and J by 5 bases, with 13 bases left in between. This CDR3 region has 15 residues.

V usage is TRBV5-1 and J usage is TRBJ1-1, with D maybe TRBD1 (5 bases). CDR1 is SGHRS, CDR2 YFSETQ, per germline. V dropped 7 bases and J dropped 3 bases, with 25 bases sitting between them. This CDR3 region has 17 residues. The CDR3 sequence: CASSPLWGSREDTEAFF. The CDR3 DNA sequence: TGCGCCAGCTCTCCATTGTGGGGATCCAGGGAGGACACTGAAGCTTTCTTT.

The genes are TRBV9 and TRBJ2-3; possible D gene TRBD2, 5 bases. CDR1 is SGDLS, CDR2 YYNGEE, per germline. Trimming took off 3 bases at V and 2 bases at J, with 25 bases between the two ends. The CDR3 is made up of 19 amino acids. In nucleotides, the CDR3 is TGTGCCAGCAGCGCCCGATCGCGAGTAGGTAGCGCCAACACAGATACGCAGTATTTT. Translated, it gives CASSARSRVGSANTDTQYF.

This clone came up once. The chain carries TRBV12-5 and TRBJ1-1; 7 positions match TRBD1. CDR3 length equals 16 residues. J lost 3 bases, V lost 3 bases, and 10 bases had no gene match. CDR1 and CDR2 (germline): LGHNT, FRNRAP. The CDR3 region has the DNA TGTGCTAGTGGTTTTCGTGAAACAGGGGCGGACACTGAAGCTTTCTTT. Protein sequence: CASGFRETGADTEAFF.

V is TRBV19 and J is TRBJ1-1, with TRBD1 as a possible D gene (5 bases). V was clipped by 1 base and J by 3 bases, with 9 bases between them. The CDR3 loop spans 14 amino acids. Germline values: CDR1 LNHDA, CDR2 SQIVND (reference sequence). In DNA form, the CDR3 reads TGTGCCAGTAGTATAGTCGGAGGGGACACTGAAGCTTTCTTT. Translated: CASSIVGGDTEAFF.

This chain joins TRBV7-9 and TRBJ2-7; the D gene could be TRBD1 or TRBD2 (5 bases each). The CDR3 spans 15 residues. CDR1 and CDR2 (germline): SEHNR, FQNEAQ (reference sequence). Trimming cost V 7 bases and J 2 bases, with 18 bases left between them. CDR3 protein: CASIGRLGDAYEQYF. The CDR3 DNA is TGTGCCAGCATCGGGCGTCTGGGGGACGCCTACGAGCAGTACTTC.

The V and J genes are TRBV5-1 and TRBJ2-7; 9 bases map to TRBD1. Trimming at V came to 4 bases and at J to 5 bases, leaving 16 bases not matched to a gene. The CDR3 runs to 17 residues. The germline V gene has CDR1 SGHRS and CDR2 YFSETQ. The CDR3 DNA is TGCGCCAGCAGCCCGTCCGGGACAGGGAGGGGTAGCGACGAGCAGTACTTC. Protein sequence: CASSPSGTGRGSDEQYF.

This chain connects TRBV19 to TRBJ2-1; D remains unclear. CDR1 and CDR2 (germline): LNHDA, SQIVND (reference sequence). The CDR3 runs 13 residues. Trimming left V 11 bases short and J 1 base short, with 12 bases between. DNA for the CDR3: TGTGCCGCGAGCCTAGGGTCCTACAATGAGCAGTTCTTC. Translation: CAASLGSYNEQFF.

The chain joins TRBV18 to TRBJ1-1, with D perhaps matching TRBD1 (6 bases). V lost 3 bases and J lost 5, with 13 bases in between. The CDR3 covers 14 residues. Germline CDR1 is KGHSH and CDR2 is LQKENI. CDR3 bases: TGTGCCAGCTCACCTTCTGGGGGCCGAACTGAAGCTTTCTTT. As protein: CASSPSGGRTEAFF.

The chain links TRBV27 to TRBJ2-3; unclear D gene. This CDR3 has 14 amino acids. Germline lookup yields CDR1 MNHEY and CDR2 SMNVEV (reference sequence). Trimming left V 1 base short and J 6 bases short, with 11 bases between. The CDR3 is CASSLYRPSDTQYF. CDR3 DNA sequence: TGTGCCAGCAGTTTATACCGACCATCCGATACGCAGTATTTT.

The sample holds one count of this clone. This chain uses TRBV5-4 with TRBJ1-1, with D unresolved. The CDR3 sequence is 13 residues long. V was shortened by 0 bases and J by 5 bases, with 8 bases between the two germline ends. The germline CDR1 and CDR2 sequences are SGHNT and YYREEE (reference sequence). CDR3 nucleotides: TGTGCCAGCAGCTTGGACCTGGGTACTGAAGCTTTCTTT. Its protein is CASSLDLGTEAFF. The full variable domain, in which reference TRBV5-4 and TRBJ1-1 provide the parts outside the CDR3, is ETGVTQSPTHLIKTRGQQVTLRCSSQSGHNTVSWYQQALGQGPQFIFQYYREEENGRGNFPPRFSGLQFPNYSSELNVNALELDDSALYLCASSLDLGTEAFFGQGTRLTVV.

The genes are TRBV9 and TRBJ2-3; D might be TRBD2 (5 bases). CDR1 SGDLS and CDR2 YYNGEE come from the germline V gene. V was trimmed by 1 base and J by 4 bases, leaving 16 bases between them. CDR3 length: 16 amino acids. The CDR3 loop is CASSVNEGAWADTQYF. CDR3 coding DNA: TGTGCCAGCAGCGTAAACGAGGGTGCGTGGGCAGATACGCAGTATTTT.

By sample share, this clone is medium-sized. The V gene is TRBV7-6, the J gene TRBJ2-3, with 11 bases fitting TRBD2. Unmatched junction bases numbered 5, after V lost 4 bases and J lost 5 bases. Germline CDR1 reads SGHVS; CDR2 reads FNYEAQ. CDR3 length: 15 amino acids. This CDR3 reads CASSSGLAGQDTQYF. The CDR3 region has the DNA TGTGCCAGCAGCTCTGGACTAGCGGGCCAAGATACGCAGTATTTT.

The chain is built from TRBV9 and TRBJ1-1; maybe TRBD1 (5 bases). The V gene's germline CDR1 is SGDLS and CDR2 YYNGEE. This CDR3 is built from 11 residues. V lost 4 bases, J lost 6 bases, and 7 bases lay in between. In DNA, the CDR3 is TGTGCCAGCAGCCGGGGGGCTGAAGCTTTCTTT. Translation: CASSRGAEAFF.

V gene TRBV7-3 combines with J gene TRBJ2-2; TRBD2 might be the D (6 bases). The V gene's germline CDR1 is SGHTA and CDR2 FQGTGA. V was shortened by 4 bases and J by 7 bases, with 10 bases between the two germline ends. The CDR3 runs to 13 residues. The CDR3 loop reads CASSSMGGGELFF. CDR3 sequence (DNA): TGTGCCAGCAGCTCTATGGGGGGCGGGGAGCTGTTTTTT.

Here the CDR3 reads CASSKSGQLNTEAFF. The CDR3 coding sequence is TGCGCCAGCAGCAAATCGGGACAGCTGAACACTGAAGCTTTCTTT. The chain joins TRBV5-1 to TRBJ1-1, with TRBD1 matching over 7 bases. The length of the CDR3 is 15 residues. V was pared by 4 bases and J by 0 bases, with 6 bases of the junction left unmatched. The germline V gene has CDR1 SGHRS and CDR2 YFSETQ.

The CDR3 here is CASSLTGTDTQYF. The CDR3 region has the DNA TGTGCCAGCAGCTTAACAGGCACAGATACGCAGTATTTT. The V call is TRBV13, the J call TRBJ2-3; D is unclear. The CDR3 contains 13 residues. The ends were cut back, 2 bases at V and 1 base at J, with 4 bases in the middle. Germline CDR1 and CDR2: PRHDT and FYEKMQ (reference sequence).

A few counts support this clone. This chain connects TRBV11-1 to TRBJ1-1, with D tentatively TRBD1 (5 bases). The CDR3 has 14 amino acids. Germline values: CDR1 SGHAT, CDR2 FQDESV (reference sequence). V was trimmed by 5 bases and J by 1 base, leaving 11 bases between them. This chain's CDR3 is CASSGRRGNTEAFF. The CDR3 nucleotides read TGTGCCAGCAGCGGAAGGAGGGGGAACACTGAAGCTTTCTTT.

The rearrangement uses TRBV7-2 and TRBJ2-1; 9 bases fit TRBD2. Germline values: CDR1 SGHTA, CDR2 FQGNSA. The junction had 6 bases not matched to a gene; V was cut back by 1 base and J by 5 bases. CDR3 length equals 16 residues. In DNA, the CDR3 is TGTGCCAGCAGCTTAGATCCGGGCGGGAGGGACAATGAGCAGTTCTTC. It encodes CASSLDPGGRDNEQFF.

This rearrangement joins TRBV7-2 to TRBJ1-2; maybe TRBD1 (5 bases). The CDR3 extends over 14 amino acids. V dropped 3 bases and J dropped 3 bases, with 11 bases sitting between them. Germline loops: CDR1 SGHTA, CDR2 FQGNSA. The CDR3, as DNA: TGTGCCAGCAGCTTTCCAGGGTTCCACTATGGCTACACCTTC. As protein: CASSFPGFHYGYTF.

The chain uses TRBV10-3 and TRBJ1-5, with D hard to call. Germline loops: CDR1 ENHRY, CDR2 SYGVKD. The V and J ends lost 2 bases and 5 bases respectively, with 13 bases between them. The length of the CDR3 is 15 residues. CDR3: CAISELGRADQPQHF. CDR3 coding DNA: TGTGCCATCAGTGAGCTCGGGAGGGCGGATCAGCCCCAGCATTTT.

V and J are TRBV4-1 and TRBJ2-3; 7 bases match TRBD2. Trimming removed 3 bases from V and 4 bases from J; junction bases left unmatched: 10. This CDR3 has 16 residues. The germline V gene has CDR1 MGHRA and CDR2 YSYEKL. CDR3 bases: TGCGCCAGCAGCCACTCGGAAACTAGCGCATCAGATACGCAGTATTTT. Amino acids: CASSHSETSASDTQYF.

This chain joins TRBV19 and TRBJ2-7, with D tentatively TRBD1 (5 bases). Germline V CDR1 and CDR2: LNHDA, SQIVND (reference sequence). The CDR3 spans 15 residues. The V and J ends lost 1 base and 5 bases respectively, with 15 bases between them. CDR3 region: CASSIGGQSMNEQYF. The CDR3 DNA is TGTGCCAGTAGTATAGGGGGCCAGAGTATGAACGAGCAGTACTTC.

The chain joins TRBV4-2 to TRBJ2-3, with 7 bases identical to TRBD1. Trimming at V came to 4 bases and at J to 1 base, leaving 8 bases not matched to a gene. The CDR3 consists of 16 residues. The germline CDR1 and CDR2 sequences are LGHNA and YNFKEQ. The CDR3 DNA reads as TGTGCCAGCAGCCTACAAGGGACAGCGGGCACAGATACGCAGTATTTT. It encodes CASSLQGTAGTDTQYF.

This clone was found once. The chain couples TRBV5-1 to TRBJ1-2; D not certain. Trimming removed 6 bases at V and 7 bases at J, with 25 bases between. There are 16 residues in the CDR3. Per germline, CDR1 SGHRS and CDR2 YFSETQ. CDR3 sequence reads: CASKWTGSTNSGGYTF. The CDR3 DNA sequence: TGCGCCAGCAAATGGACCGGGTCAACAAATTCGGGTGGCTACACCTTC.

This clone was counted a few times. The chain links TRBV4-1 to TRBJ1-1; perhaps TRBD1 as D (6 bases). The ends were cut back, 3 bases at V and 8 bases at J, with 7 bases in the middle. This CDR3 is built from 11 residues. Germline V lookup: CDR1 MGHRA, CDR2 YSYEKL. For the CDR3, the DNA is TGCGCCAGCAGCCACGACAGGGAAGCTTTCTTT. It codes for CASSHDREAFF.